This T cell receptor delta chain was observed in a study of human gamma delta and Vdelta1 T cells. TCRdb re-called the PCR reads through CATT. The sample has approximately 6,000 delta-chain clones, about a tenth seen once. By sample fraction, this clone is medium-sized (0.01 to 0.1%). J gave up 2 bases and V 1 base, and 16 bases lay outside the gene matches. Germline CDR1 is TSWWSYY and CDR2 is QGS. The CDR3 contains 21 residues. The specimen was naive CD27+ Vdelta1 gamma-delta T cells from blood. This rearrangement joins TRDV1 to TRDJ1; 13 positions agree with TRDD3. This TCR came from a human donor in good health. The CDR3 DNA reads TGTGCTCTTGGGGAACGGAAAAGGTCTAACTGGGGGATACGTTGGACCGATAAACTCATCTTT. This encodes CALGERKRSNWGIRWTDKLIF.